The clone carrying this T cell receptor beta chain was observed a handful of times. The trim removed 5 bases at V and 2 bases at J, leaving 5 bases unmatched. The germline gives CDR1 SGHTA, CDR2 FQGNSA. This CDR3 region has 16 residues. The sample comes from a study of technical replicates of blood from several donors. TCRdb's copy holds only in-frame clones and misses some; the assay was immunoSEQ multiplex PCR. The sample carries 50,000 to 70,000 clones, 75% to 95% recorded once. This clonotype was obtained from a human donor in good health. Some clones in this sample may be carry-over from other donors' samples. Sequences were obtained from PBMCs. This chain uses TRBV7-2 with TRBJ2-3, with 12 bases that match TRBD2. The CDR3 region has the DNA TGTGCCAGCAGCACACTAGCGGGGGGTGCCACAGATACGCAGTATTTT. This encodes CASSTLAGGATDTQYF.